Listed here are 7 T cell receptor beta chains from one sample, sequenced in a study of Graves' ophthalmopathy and Graves' hyperthyroidism. The authors amplified TCR beta CDR3 regions, and they did so from RNA transcripts for repertoire sequencing. HTBI primers were employed in first-round RT-PCR, then a second-round multiplex PCR followed. TCRdb reprocessed the multiplex PCR reads with MiXCR, giving one entry per CDR3 protein. The top ten hold around 4% of the sample, which has a few hundred thousand distinct CDR3 sequences, under 40% seen once. The source material was peripheral blood or thyroid tissue (not recorded which). These receptor sequences come from an adult man with Graves' hyperthyroidism.

V and J are TRBV24-1 and TRBJ2-3; no definite D call. Germline-derived CDR1 and CDR2 are KGHDR and SFDVKD. Trimming took off 1 base at V and 6 bases at J, with 10 bases between the two ends. The CDR3 contains 14 residues. Here the CDR3 reads CATSDFTFLDTQYF. For the CDR3, the DNA is TGTGCCACCAGTGATTTCACTTTCCTGGATACGCAGTATTTT.

This clonotype was counted many times. The genes are TRBV7-2 and TRBJ2-7; 8 nucleotides agree with TRBD1. The V segment lost 1 base and the J segment 6 bases; nucleotides outside the gene matches: 5. The germline CDR1 and CDR2 sequences are SGHTA and FQGNSA. The CDR3 totals 14 residues. CDR3 sequence reads: CASSLDNRGVEQYF. Written as DNA, the CDR3 is TGTGCCAGCAGCTTAGATAACAGGGGGGTCGAGCAGTACTTC.

V gene TRBV15 combines with J gene TRBJ2-2; possibly TRBD1 or TRBD2 for D (5 bases each). The germline gives CDR1 LNHNV, CDR2 YYDKDF (reference sequence). This CDR3 comprises 15 residues. With 4 bases removed from V and 2 bases from J, the gap between germline ends came to 11 bases. The CDR3 coding sequence is TGTGCCACCAGCATGGGACCGCCAAACACCGGGGAGCTGTTTTTT. As protein: CATSMGPPNTGELFF.

The chain recombines TRBV27 with TRBJ2-7; TRBD2 agrees at 10 bases. CDR3 length equals 14 residues. The trim removed 6 bases at V and 7 bases at J, leaving 9 bases unmatched. Germline V CDR1 and CDR2: MNHEY, SMNVEV (reference sequence). The CDR3, as DNA: TGTGCCAGCAGGAAAGCGGGAGGGGCAGATGAGCAGTACTTC. Translating it yields CASRKAGGADEQYF.

This clonotype was counted ten times or more. The chain joins TRBV5-1 to TRBJ2-2; weak D call: TRBD1 (5 bases). V lost 0 bases and J lost 2, with 20 bases in between. CDR1 is SGHRS, CDR2 YFSETQ, per germline. The CDR3 contains 19 residues. The CDR3 protein is CASSLEGWQGPVNTGELFF. The CDR3 DNA is TGCGCCAGCAGCTTGGAAGGGTGGCAGGGCCCTGTCAACACCGGGGAGCTGTTTTTT.

As regards this clonotype: One junction end disagrees with the germline gene, perhaps due to a read error. CDR3 sequence: CASSYTGVHSGANALTF. The CDR3 DNA sequence: TGTGCCAGCAGTTACACGGGGGTCCATTCAGGGGCCAACGCCCTGACTTTC. V is TRBV6-5 and J is TRBJ2-6, with D perhaps matching TRBD1 or TRBD2 (6 bases each). CDR3 length equals 17 residues. CDR1 is MNHEY, CDR2 SVGAGI, per germline.

There are many counts of this clonotype. This chain connects TRBV15 to TRBJ2-7, with 8 bases lining up with TRBD1. With V trimmed by 3 bases and J by 5 bases, 12 bases remained unmatched. This CDR3 is 16 amino acids long. Germline V gives CDR1 LNHNV, CDR2 YYDKDF (reference sequence). The CDR3: CATSSGRTGWIDEQYF. CDR3 sequence (DNA): TGTGCCACCAGCAGCGGACGGACAGGGTGGATCGACGAGCAGTACTTC. Together with reference TRBV15 and TRBJ2-7, the CDR3 gives the full variable domain: DAMVIQNPRYQVTQFGKPVTLSCSQTLNHNVMYWYQQKSSQAPKLLFHYYDKDFNNEADTPDNFQSRRPNTSFCFLDIRSPGLGDTAMYLCATSSGRTGWIDEQYFGPGTRLTVT.